The 8 T cell receptor beta chains below all came from one sample that was sequenced in a study of beta chain features in type 1 diabetes. Of the isolated RNA, all was reverse transcribed, and so the sequenced material was expressed TCRB transcripts. Some clones are missing from TCRdb's copy, which holds only in-frame ones; the method was immunoSEQ multiplex PCR. The sample includes about 370,000 clones, approximately 16% of them seen just once. What was sequenced was naive CD4+ T cells from blood. The receptors here all came from a young woman in good health.

The chain links TRBV6-4 to TRBJ2-1, with 10 positions matching TRBD1. The CDR3 is made up of 14 amino acids. Germline V gene data show CDR1 as MRHNA and CDR2 as SNTAGT. V was pared by 6 bases and J by 6 bases, with 5 bases of the junction left unmatched. CDR3 bases: TGTGCCAGCAGCGCCAGGACAGGGGGCAATGAGCAGTTCTTC. This sequence encodes CASSARTGGNEQFF.

This chain joins TRBV7-9 and TRBJ2-6; D may be TRBD2 (5 bases). The V end was cut by 1 base, the J end by 1 base, with 5 bases between. CDR3 length: 15 residues. Germline V gene sequence: CDR1 SEHNR, CDR2 FQNEAQ (reference sequence). CDR3 DNA sequence: TGTGCCAGCAGCTTAGGAGGGTCTGGGGCCAACGTCCTGACTTTC. Its protein is CASSLGGSGANVLTF.

Only a few counts were recorded for this clone. The junction does not match germline at one end; this may be a read error. The V and J genes are TRBV16 and TRBJ2-2; 9 nucleotides line up with TRBD2. Germline lookup yields CDR1 KGHSY and CDR2 FQNENV. CDR3 length: 16 amino acids. This CDR3 reads CASGQSGRTNTGELFF. The CDR3 DNA reads as TGTGCCAGCGGCCAGAGCGGGAGGACGAACACCGGGGAGCTGTTTTTT.

The chain combines TRBV11-2 with TRBJ1-1; possibly TRBD1 for D (6 bases). This CDR3 is built from 11 residues. CDR1 is SGHAT, CDR2 FQNNGV, per germline. V was cut by 2 bases and J by 10 bases, with 8 bases left in between. The CDR3 DNA reads as TGTGCCAGCAGCTTAACAGGGCGAGCTTTCTTT. It specifies CASSLTGRAFF.

This clone was seen a few times. This sequence joins TRBV5-1 and TRBJ1-4, with TRBD1 matching 9 bases. Germline loops: CDR1 SGHRS, CDR2 YFSETQ. The CDR3 loop spans 15 amino acids. The ends lost 0 bases at V and 5 bases at J; junction bases unmatched: 2. The CDR3: CASSLAGTGNEKLFF. Written as DNA, the CDR3 is TGCGCCAGCAGCTTGGCCGGGACAGGGAATGAAAAACTGTTTTTT.

This clone came up a few times. In DNA form, the CDR3 reads TGCGCCAGCAGTCAATACCCGGTGACAGGGGGTGAAAAACTGTTTTTT. This sequence encodes CASSQYPVTGGEKLFF. The chain couples TRBV23-1 to TRBJ1-4; TRBD1 agrees at 9 bases. TRBV23-1 is labeled an ORF, and its function is uncertain. After removal of 1 base from V and 7 bases from J, the junction contained 7 bases not matched to a gene. CDR3 length: 16 amino acids.

This clone appeared a few times. The chain joins TRBV10-3 to TRBJ2-1; possible D gene TRBD1, 5 bases. V was clipped by 6 bases and J by 6 bases, with 12 bases between them. Germline values: CDR1 ENHRY, CDR2 SYGVKD. There are 13 residues in the CDR3. CDR3 region: CAIRDTRSNEQFF. The CDR3 DNA reads TGTGCCATCAGGGACACACGAAGCAATGAGCAGTTCTTC.

The chain couples TRBV25-1 to TRBJ1-2; TRBD1 matches at 9 bases. The germline V gene has CDR1 MGHDK and CDR2 SYGVNS. The junction had 7 bases not matched to a gene; V was cut back by 10 bases and J by 4 bases. CDR3 length: 13 residues. CDR3 bases: TGTGCCACCAGGGGACAGGGACCCTATGGCTACACCTTC. Translation: CATRGQGPYGYTF.